Here is one T cell receptor beta chain with its context. Its antigen is unknown. This sample stems from a study of metastatic and nonmetastatic thyroid tumors. Study-level points and caveats: According to reports, the diversity of TCR beta was significantly higher in malignant thyroid tumors than in benign nodules, and this held in both blood and tumor samples.

How the authors handled the data: Clinicopathological groups supplied CDR3 differences that were used to build a distant-metastasis classifier for papillary thyroid cancer. MiXCR re-clonotyped the PCR reads for TCRdb. Clone size and V and J calls follow TCRdb, not the original study. The sample has 22,000 or so clones, 22% seen once. Thyroid surgery had not been preceded by any treatment in any patient. This CDR3 is 15 amino acids long. After removal of 1 base from V and 5 bases from J, the junction contained 6 bases not matched to a gene. Germline loops: CDR1 MNHNY, CDR2 SVGAGI (reference sequence). The sample was tumor tissue. The V and J genes are TRBV6-6 and TRBJ2-7, with TRBD1 matching over 9 bases. This receptor was identified in a female donor with papillary thyroid cancer or a benign thyroid nodule (not recorded which). Some clones in this sample may be carry-over from other donors' samples. CDR3 residues: CASSYFFGDRDEQYF. CDR3 bases: TGTGCCAGCAGTTACTTTTTCGGGGACAGGGACGAGCAGTACTTC.